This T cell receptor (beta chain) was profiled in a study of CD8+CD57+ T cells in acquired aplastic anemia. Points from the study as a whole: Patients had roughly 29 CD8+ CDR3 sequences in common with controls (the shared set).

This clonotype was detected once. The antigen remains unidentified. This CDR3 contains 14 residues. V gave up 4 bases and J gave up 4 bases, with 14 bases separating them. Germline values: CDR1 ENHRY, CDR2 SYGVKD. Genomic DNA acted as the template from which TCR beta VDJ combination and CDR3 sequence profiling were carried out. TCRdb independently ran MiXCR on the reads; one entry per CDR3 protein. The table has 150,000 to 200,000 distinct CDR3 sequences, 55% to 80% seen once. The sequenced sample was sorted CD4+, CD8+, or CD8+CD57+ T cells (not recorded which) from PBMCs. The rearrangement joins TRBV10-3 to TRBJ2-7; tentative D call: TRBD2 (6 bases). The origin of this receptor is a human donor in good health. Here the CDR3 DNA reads TGTGCCATCAGTGTTTGGCGGGGCCCTTACGAGCAGTACTTC. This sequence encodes CAISVWRGPYEQYF.